The 17 T cell receptor beta chains presented below share a single source sample, sequenced in a study of blood T cell repertoires in COVID-19. Assay: immunoSEQ multiplex PCR; the TCRdb copy retains only in-frame clones and omits some. The table lists around 250,000 clones, 70% to 90% of them singletons. The sample consisted of PBMCs or T cells enriched from blood (not recorded which). The source is a man between 18 and 29 years old who had recovered from COVID-19.

The J gene is TRBJ2-1, the V gene TRBV25-1; TRBD1 agrees at 7 bases. The CDR3 has 15 amino acids. Germline loops: CDR1 MGHDK, CDR2 SYGVNS. J lost 2 bases, V lost 3 bases, and 4 bases had no gene match. The CDR3 sequence: CASSDTTGTYNEQFF. The CDR3 DNA reads as TGTGCCAGCAGTGACACGACAGGGACCTACAATGAGCAGTTCTTC.

This clone was counted once. The chain couples TRBV28 to TRBJ1-2; tentative D call: TRBD1 (6 bases). Germline V gene data show CDR1 as MDHEN and CDR2 as SYDVKM. V lost 6 bases, J lost 2 bases, and 13 bases lay in between. This CDR3 is built from 14 residues. CDR3 in amino acids: CASSPAGENYGYTF. The CDR3, as DNA: TGTGCCAGCAGCCCTGCAGGGGAAAACTATGGCTACACCTTC.

The chain carries TRBV10-3 and TRBJ2-1; 8 bases align to TRBD2. Per the germline V gene, CDR1 is ENHRY and CDR2 is SYGVKD. The CDR3 covers 14 residues. V lost 10 bases, J lost 5 bases, and 10 bases stayed unmatched. The CDR3 coding sequence is TGTGCCACCTCCGGACTAGCCGACAACAATGAGCAGTTCTTC. It translates to CATSGLADNNEQFF.

The chain has TRBV7-9 and TRBJ2-5; the match to TRBD2 covers 11 bases. The CDR3 totals 14 residues. Germline CDR1 and CDR2: SEHNR and FQNEAQ (reference sequence). J lost 4 bases, V lost 7 bases, and 5 bases had no gene match. CDR3 protein: CASTQTSGRETQYF. CDR3 nucleotides: TGTGCCAGCACCCAAACTAGCGGGAGAGAGACCCAGTACTTC.

This chain uses TRBV27 with TRBJ2-7, with a weak D call TRBD1 (5 bases). Germline CDR1 MNHEY, CDR2 SMNVEV (reference sequence). The CDR3 loop spans 13 amino acids. The V gene lost 0 bases and the J gene lost 4 bases, with 7 bases spanning the gap. The CDR3 sequence: CASSLSRGYEQYF. The CDR3 region has the DNA TGTGCCAGCAGTTTATCAAGGGGTTACGAGCAGTACTTC.

The chain uses TRBV15 and TRBJ2-2; D unresolved. CDR1 and CDR2 (germline): LNHNV, YYDKDF (reference sequence). V was clipped by 1 base and J by 8 bases, with 14 bases between them. CDR3 length equals 15 residues. CDR3 DNA sequence: TGTGCCACCAGCAGAGTCGACGGCTCGACAGGGGAGCTGTTTTTT. As protein: CATSRVDGSTGELFF.

This chain links TRBV5-1 with TRBJ1-5, with TRBD1 as a possible D gene (6 bases). The germline V and J ends were trimmed by 1 base and 3 bases, with 11 bases remaining between them. The CDR3 is 15 amino acids. Germline values: CDR1 SGHRS, CDR2 YFSETQ. The CDR3 protein is CASSLHGQLNQPQHF. The CDR3 region has the DNA TGCGCCAGCAGCTTGCATGGACAGCTCAATCAGCCCCAGCATTTT.

In its sample, this clone was seen a few times. The chain is built from TRBV28 and TRBJ1-2; 11 bases map to TRBD1. The CDR3 runs to 16 residues. Germline V gene data show CDR1 as MDHEN and CDR2 as SYDVKM. Trimming took 6 bases from V and 7 from J; bases not matched to a gene: 13. CDR3 loop: CASSPGQGATLFGYTF. The CDR3 region has the DNA TGTGCCAGCAGCCCAGGACAGGGGGCGACTCTTTTTGGCTACACCTTC.

The V gene is TRBV2, the J gene TRBJ2-3; D is possibly TRBD1 (6 bases). Germline assignment: CDR1 SNHLY and CDR2 FYNNEI. The V end was cut by 5 bases, the J end by 4 bases, with 16 bases between. The CDR3 consists of 15 residues. The DNA of the CDR3 is TGTGCCAGCAGTTACGGGACACCCTCGCCAGATACGCAGTATTTT. Its translation: CASSYGTPSPDTQYF.

The chain employs TRBV21-1 and TRBJ1-3; TRBD1 is the table's D call and was not checked against the DNA. TRBV21-1 has pseudogene status. The CDR3 is made up of 17 amino acids. Here the CDR3 reads CASSKAKDRAAGNTIYF. The CDR3 DNA is TGTGCCAGCAGCAAAGCGAAGGACAGGGCGGCGGGAAACACCATATATTTT.

This clone was seen a single time. The V call is TRBV2, the J call TRBJ2-3; 7 nucleotides agree with TRBD2. V trimming: 2 bases; J trimming: 2 bases; junction bases outside the gene matches: 7. CDR1 SNHLY and CDR2 FYNNEI come from the germline V gene. The CDR3 is 16 residues long. The DNA of the CDR3 is TGTGCCAGCAGTGAATACCGGGACTACCTCACAGATACGCAGTATTTT. It codes for CASSEYRDYLTDTQYF.

The rearrangement links TRBV3-1 (or the pseudogene TRBV3-2) to TRBJ2-1; D is perhaps TRBD2 (6 bases). In germline, CDR1 is LGHDT, CDR2 YNNKEL (reference sequence). The V and J ends lost 3 bases and 8 bases respectively, with 17 bases between them. The CDR3 spans 15 residues. The CDR3, as DNA: TGTGCCAGCAGCCAGTCCCCCGAGCGGGTATATGAGCAGTTCTTC. It codes for CASSQSPERVYEQFF.

V is TRBV5-1 and J is TRBJ1-1, with 8 bases aligning to TRBD1. Looked up from germline, CDR1 is SGHRS and CDR2 is YFSETQ. The CDR3 extends over 15 amino acids. The J segment lost 3 bases and the V segment lost 0 bases, leaving 4 bases of the junction unmatched. This CDR3 reads CASSLEQGAYTEAFF. CDR3 coding DNA: TGCGCCAGCAGCTTGGAGCAGGGGGCTTACACTGAAGCTTTCTTT.

This chain uses TRBV7-6 with TRBJ2-1, with D perhaps matching TRBD1 (5 bases). Germline assignment: CDR1 SGHVS and CDR2 FNYEAQ. This CDR3 contains 14 residues. Trimming took 1 base from V and 7 from J, leaving 11 bases between them. The CDR3 region has the DNA TGTGCCAGCAGCTTAGGTCAGGGTGAGAATGAGCAGTTCTTC. This codes for CASSLGQGENEQFF.

V gene TRBV6-5 combines with J gene TRBJ1-1; D is undetermined. V was clipped by 1 base and J by 2 bases, with 11 bases between them. Germline lookup yields CDR1 MNHEY and CDR2 SVGAGI. This CDR3 is built from 15 residues. The CDR3 spells CASSYYGRTNTEAFF. The DNA for the CDR3 is TGTGCCAGCAGTTACTACGGGAGAACTAACACTGAAGCTTTCTTT.

J is TRBJ1-2 and V is TRBV13, with D maybe TRBD1 (6 bases). The CDR3 consists of 13 residues. Trimming shortened V by 2 bases and J by 8 bases, and 12 bases separated the two germline ends. Germline CDR1 reads PRHDT; CDR2 reads FYEKMQ (reference sequence). The CDR3 bases are TGTGCCAGCAGCTTACGAGGGGGGGCCGGCTACACCTTC. It yields the protein CASSLRGGAGYTF.

This clone was picked up one time. This chain connects TRBV4-1 to TRBJ2-2, with 7 nucleotides matching TRBD1. The germline CDR1 and CDR2 sequences are MGHRA and YSYEKL. The CDR3 is 17 amino acids. The trim removed 0 bases at V and 6 bases at J, leaving 10 bases unmatched. DNA for the CDR3: TGCGCCAGCAGCCAAGAGGTTGGGACAGAGATCGCCGGGGAGCTGTTTTTT. It is translated as CASSQEVGTEIAGELFF.